A single sample gave rise to the 20 T cell receptor beta chains below, sequenced in a study of post-analysis software for immune sequencing data. Study-wide findings and caveats: Included in a set of about five TRBV segments more frequent in patients than controls were TRBV5-6, TRBV5-1 and TRBV20-1.

Tagging with unique molecular identifiers was a feature of the TCR beta cDNA libraries. TCRdb re-derived calls from the PCR reads in MiXCR, one entry per CDR3 protein. The repertoire has approximately 570,000 distinct CDR3 sequences, 44% of them found once; the top ten carry roughly 1.7%. Their recognized antigens are unknown. The sequenced material came from blood. The receptors shown here come from a girl aged 5-17 years with multiple sclerosis.

This clonotype was seen a few times. V is TRBV4-1 and J is TRBJ2-7, with TRBD1 identical over 7 bases. The CDR3 covers 18 residues. The germline V gene encodes CDR1 MGHRA and CDR2 YSYEKL. J gave up 1 base and V 3 bases, and 15 bases lay outside the gene matches. The chain's CDR3 is CASSQATGLVFGSYEQYF. Written as DNA, the CDR3 is TGCGCCAGCAGCCAGGCGACAGGGTTGGTGTTCGGGTCCTACGAGCAGTACTTC.

The chain links TRBV5-1 to TRBJ1-2; D is uncertain. V was shortened by 5 bases and J by 3 bases, with 14 bases between the two germline ends. Germline CDR1 SGHRS, CDR2 YFSETQ. This CDR3 spans 14 amino acids. The CDR3 nucleotides read TGCGCCAGCAGTCCTGAGGCCCGGTACTATGGCTACACCTTC. It is translated as CASSPEARYYGYTF.

This clonotype was seen just once. This chain joins TRBV20-1 and TRBJ2-1; 8 nucleotides align to TRBD2. This CDR3 comprises 10 residues. Per germline, CDR1 DFQATT and CDR2 SNEGSKA (reference sequence). J gave up 15 bases and V 5 bases, and 6 bases lay outside the gene matches. The chain's CDR3 is CSAGGGIGFF. Here the CDR3 DNA reads TGCAGTGCTGGCGGGGGGATTGGGTTCTTC.

This clonotype was picked up a small number of times. The gene calls are TRBV12-3 or TRBV12-4 and TRBJ1-5; tentatively, D is TRBD1 (5 bases). The length of the CDR3 is 17 residues. V shed 5 bases and J shed 2 bases, with 19 bases lying between them. CDR3 nucleotides: TGTGCCAGCAGTCTCCACGGGTGGGGGAGGGGCAATCAGCCCCAGCATTTT. Its protein is CASSLHGWGRGNQPQHF.

In this sample, this clonotype turned up a few times. CDR3 residues: CASSLGFSGDTQYF. In DNA form, the CDR3 reads TGCGCCAGCAGCTTGGGTTTTTCGGGCGATACGCAGTATTTT. The V gene is TRBV5-1, the J gene TRBJ2-3, with D hard to call. The germline V gene has CDR1 SGHRS and CDR2 YFSETQ. The CDR3 length is 14 residues. V was cut by 0 bases and J by 6 bases, with 11 bases left in between. Based on the CDR3 plus reference TRBV5-1 and TRBJ2-3, the full variable domain is KAGVTQTPRYLIKTRGQQVTLSCSPISGHRSVSWYQQTPGQGLQFLFEYFSETQRNKGNFPGRFSGRQFSNSRSEMNVSTLELGDSALYLCASSLGFSGDTQYFGPGTRLTVL.

The V and J genes are TRBV7-2 and TRBJ2-3, with 9 bases identical to TRBD2. The J segment lost 0 bases and the V segment lost 1 base, leaving 8 bases of the junction unmatched. CDR3 length: 18 residues. The germline CDR1 and CDR2 sequences are SGHTA and FQGNSA. The CDR3 DNA sequence: TGTGCCAGCAGCTTAGTCAAGCGGGGGGTCCTTAGCACAGATACGCAGTATTTT. Translation: CASSLVKRGVLSTDTQYF.

The gene calls are TRBV6-5 and TRBJ2-5, with D hard to call. V was trimmed by 1 base and J by 4 bases, leaving 4 bases between them. Germline lookup yields CDR1 MNHEY and CDR2 SVGAGI. The CDR3 is 12 amino acids. CDR3 DNA sequence: TGTGCCAGCAGTTACTACGGAGAGACCCAGTACTTC. Residues: CASSYYGETQYF.

This clonotype has only a few counts. The rearrangement joins TRBV12-3 or TRBV12-4 to TRBJ1-2; perhaps TRBD1 as D (5 bases). Trimming shortened V by 6 bases and J by 8 bases, and 22 bases separated the two germline ends. The CDR3 contains 15 residues. CDR3 sequence: CASRPAGPLGWGYTF. The CDR3 coding sequence is TGTGCCAGCAGACCAGCAGGGCCCCTGGGATGGGGCTACACCTTC.

In the case of this clonotype: The junction differs from germline at one of its ends, possibly a read error. The chain's CDR3 is CGATSGGKNEQFF. Written as DNA, the CDR3 is TGCGGTGCTACTAGCGGGGGCAAGAATGAGCAGTTCTTC. V usage is TRBV20-1 and J usage is TRBJ2-1; 11 positions agree with TRBD2. Germline V lookup: CDR1 DFQATT, CDR2 SNEGSKA (reference sequence). The CDR3 length is 13 residues.

The sample holds one count of this clonotype. The chain carries TRBV15 and TRBJ2-1; 9 nucleotides line up with TRBD2. There are 16 residues in the CDR3. Losses at the gene ends were 0 bases for V and 8 bases for J; bases not matched to a gene: 8. The V gene's germline CDR1 is LNHNV and CDR2 YYDKDF (reference sequence). CDR3 protein: CATSRDRLAGYDEQFF. For the CDR3, the DNA is TGTGCCACCAGCAGAGATCGCCTAGCGGGATACGATGAGCAGTTCTTC.

The chain recombines TRBV5-4 with TRBJ1-5; tentatively, D is TRBD1 (6 bases). There are 15 residues in the CDR3. The V gene's germline CDR1 is SGHNT and CDR2 YYREEE (reference sequence). Trimming shortened V by 0 bases and J by 3 bases, and 10 bases separated the two germline ends. Written as DNA, the CDR3 is TGTGCCAGCAGCTTGGGGGGGCTATTCAATCAGCCCCAGCATTTT. It encodes CASSLGGLFNQPQHF.

This clonotype has only a few counts. The CDR3 is CSVPTGAEAFF. DNA of the CDR3: TGCAGCGTGCCCACAGGGGCTGAAGCTTTCTTT. This chain joins TRBV29-1 and TRBJ1-1, with 7 bases matching TRBD1. The junction had 4 bases not matched to a gene; V was cut back by 6 bases and J by 6 bases. Germline V gives CDR1 SQVTM, CDR2 ANQGSEA. The CDR3 is 11 amino acids.

This clonotype occurred many times. V gene TRBV5-1 combines with J gene TRBJ2-7; D ambiguous. The CDR3 contains 14 residues. CDR1 is SGHRS, CDR2 YFSETQ, per germline. V lost 3 bases and J 0 bases, leaving 10 bases between the germline ends. The CDR3 bases are TGCGCCAGCAGCTCTGGCAGTGGCTCCTACGAGCAGTACTTC. Its translation: CASSSGSGSYEQYF.

This clonotype was detected only a few times. The gene calls are TRBV5-1 and TRBJ1-1; tentative D call: TRBD1 (6 bases). V lost 0 bases and J 9 bases, leaving 15 bases between the germline ends. Per germline, CDR1 SGHRS and CDR2 YFSETQ. The CDR3 covers 14 residues. Here the CDR3 reads CASSLGDTSRKAFF. CDR3 in DNA: TGCGCCAGCAGCTTGGGGGACACCTCCCGGAAAGCTTTCTTT.

The chain recombines TRBV7-9 with TRBJ2-1; D might be TRBD1 or TRBD2, each matching 5 bases. This CDR3 is built from 14 residues. Trimming removed 3 bases from V and 10 bases from J, with 16 bases in between. Germline V gene sequence: CDR1 SEHNR, CDR2 FQNEAQ (reference sequence). The CDR3 protein is CASSFGAPTPEQFF. The CDR3 DNA sequence: TGTGCCAGCAGCTTCGGGGCTCCGACTCCGGAGCAGTTCTTC.

This sequence joins TRBV19 and TRBJ2-5, with TRBD2 matching 9 bases. CDR1 and CDR2 from the germline V gene are LNHDA and SQIVND (reference sequence). This CDR3 is 14 amino acids long. Trimming at V came to 3 bases and at J to 4 bases, leaving 3 bases not matched to a gene. CDR3 in amino acids: CASSMLAGSETQYF. As DNA, the CDR3 is TGTGCCAGTAGTATGCTAGCGGGGTCAGAGACCCAGTACTTC.

This clonotype was recorded a few times. The genes are TRBV6-2 or TRBV6-3 and TRBJ2-1; perhaps TRBD1 as D (6 bases). Germline CDR1 reads MNHEY; CDR2 reads SVGEGT. Deletions cut 11 bases from V and 9 bases from J, with 14 bases between. The CDR3 runs to 11 residues. The CDR3 DNA sequence: TGTGCCGTCAGGGGAGTAGGTGAGCAGTTCTTC. Amino acids: CAVRGVGEQFF.

The table lists this clonotype with a count of one. CDR3 amino acids: CSVSKDRAVVGETQYF. The CDR3 bases are TGCAGCGTCAGCAAGGACAGGGCGGTAGTCGGGGAGACCCAGTACTTC. This chain uses TRBV29-1 with TRBJ2-5; 8 positions agree with TRBD1. The germline CDR1 and CDR2 sequences are SQVTM and ANQGSEA. Trimming removed 6 bases from V and 5 bases from J; junction bases left unmatched: 17. CDR3 length equals 16 residues.

This clonotype was detected only a few times. The CDR3 reads CSARRASGGPPNEQFF. Here the CDR3 DNA reads TGCAGTGCTAGGAGGGCTAGCGGGGGGCCCCCGAATGAGCAGTTCTTC. The chain combines TRBV20-1 with TRBJ2-1; TRBD2 matches at 11 bases. CDR3 length: 16 amino acids. In germline, CDR1 is DFQATT, CDR2 SNEGSKA (reference sequence). V was clipped by 3 bases and J by 7 bases; unmatched bases: 11.

For the CDR3, the DNA is TGCGCCAGCAGTCGGGACAGGACGAACACTGAAGCTTTCTTT. It translates to CASSRDRTNTEAFF. V gene TRBV5-1 combines with J gene TRBJ1-1; 8 bases match TRBD1. Germline loops: CDR1 SGHRS, CDR2 YFSETQ. V shed 5 bases, J shed 1 base, and the junction held 4 bases outside the gene matches. The CDR3 extends over 14 amino acids. The full variable domain, its missing parts supplied by reference TRBV5-1 and TRBJ1-1, is KAGVTQTPRYLIKTRGQQVTLSCSPISGHRSVSWYQQTPGQGLQFLFEYFSETQRNKGNFPGRFSGRQFSNSRSEMNVSTLELGDSALYLCASSRDRTNTEAFFGQGTRLTVV.